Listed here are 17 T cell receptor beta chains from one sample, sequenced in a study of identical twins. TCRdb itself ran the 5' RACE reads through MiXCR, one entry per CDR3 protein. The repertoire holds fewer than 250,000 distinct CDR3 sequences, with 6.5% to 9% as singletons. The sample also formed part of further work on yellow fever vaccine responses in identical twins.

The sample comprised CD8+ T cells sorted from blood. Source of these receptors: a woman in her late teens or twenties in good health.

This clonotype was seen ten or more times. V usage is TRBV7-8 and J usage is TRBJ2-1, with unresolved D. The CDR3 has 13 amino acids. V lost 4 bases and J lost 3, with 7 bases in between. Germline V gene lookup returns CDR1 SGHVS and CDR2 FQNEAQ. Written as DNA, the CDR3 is TGTGCCAGCAGCTGGCGTAGCTACAATGAGCAGTTCTTC. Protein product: CASSWRSYNEQFF.

In DNA, the CDR3 is TGCAGCCCCCCCGGGGGTGGGGGGCGATGTGAAAAACTGTTTTTT. Its protein is CSPPGGGGRCEKLFF. The chain combines TRBV29-1 with TRBJ1-4; D is possibly TRBD1 (6 bases). The germline gives CDR1 SQVTM, CDR2 ANQGSEA. Deletions cut 8 bases from V and 7 bases from J, with 23 bases between. The CDR3 contains 15 residues.

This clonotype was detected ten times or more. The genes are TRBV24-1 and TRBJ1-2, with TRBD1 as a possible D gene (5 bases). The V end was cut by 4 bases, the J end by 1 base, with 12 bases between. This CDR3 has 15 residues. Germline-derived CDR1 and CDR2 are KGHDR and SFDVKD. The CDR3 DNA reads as TGTGCCACCAGTGACACGACAGCCCTTAACTATGGCTACACCTTC. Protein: CATSDTTALNYGYTF.

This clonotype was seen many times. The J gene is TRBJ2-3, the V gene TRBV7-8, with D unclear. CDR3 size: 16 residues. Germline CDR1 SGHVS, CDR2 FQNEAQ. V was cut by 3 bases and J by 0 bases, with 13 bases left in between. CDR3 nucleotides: TGTGCCAGCAGCTTTTTTATGGAAGCTAGCACAGATACGCAGTATTTT. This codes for CASSFFMEASTDTQYF.

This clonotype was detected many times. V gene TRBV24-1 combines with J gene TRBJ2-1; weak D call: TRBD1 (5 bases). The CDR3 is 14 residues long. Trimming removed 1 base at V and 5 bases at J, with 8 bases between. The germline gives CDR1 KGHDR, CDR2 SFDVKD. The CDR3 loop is CATSDLTGHNEQFF. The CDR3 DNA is TGTGCCACCAGTGATTTAACAGGCCACAATGAGCAGTTCTTC.

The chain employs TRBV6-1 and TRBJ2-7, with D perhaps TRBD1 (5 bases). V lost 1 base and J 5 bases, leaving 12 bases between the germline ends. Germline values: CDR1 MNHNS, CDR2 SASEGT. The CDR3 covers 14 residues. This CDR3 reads CASSEGGRVDEQYV. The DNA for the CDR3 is TGTGCCAGCAGTGAAGGGGGCAGGGTGGACGAGCAGTACGTC.

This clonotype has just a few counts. This CDR3 reads CASSPSQAVDTQYF. The CDR3, as DNA: TGTGCCAGCTCACCATCGCAGGCGGTAGATACGCAGTATTTT. The J gene is TRBJ2-3, the V gene TRBV18; D is uncertain. With 2 bases removed from V and 5 bases from J, the gap between germline ends came to 11 bases. The germline V gene encodes CDR1 KGHSH and CDR2 LQKENI. The CDR3 extends over 14 amino acids.

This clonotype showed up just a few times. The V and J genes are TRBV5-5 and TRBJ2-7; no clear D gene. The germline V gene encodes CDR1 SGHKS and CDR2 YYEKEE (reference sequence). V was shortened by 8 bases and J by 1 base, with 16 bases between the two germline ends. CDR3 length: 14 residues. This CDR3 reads CASQPAQSSYEQYF. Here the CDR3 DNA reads TGTGCCAGTCAGCCAGCCCAGTCTTCCTACGAGCAGTACTTC.

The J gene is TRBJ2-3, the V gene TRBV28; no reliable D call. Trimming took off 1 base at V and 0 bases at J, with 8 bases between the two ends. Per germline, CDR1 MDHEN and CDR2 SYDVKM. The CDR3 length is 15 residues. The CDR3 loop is CASSLFGVSTDTQYF. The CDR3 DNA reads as TGTGCCAGCAGTTTATTTGGAGTTAGCACAGATACGCAGTATTTT.

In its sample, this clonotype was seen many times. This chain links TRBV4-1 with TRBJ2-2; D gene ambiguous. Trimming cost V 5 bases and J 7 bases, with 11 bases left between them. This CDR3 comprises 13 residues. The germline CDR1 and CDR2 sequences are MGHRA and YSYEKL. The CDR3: CASSYLSDGELFF. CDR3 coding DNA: TGCGCCAGCAGCTACTTGTCAGACGGGGAGCTGTTTTTT.

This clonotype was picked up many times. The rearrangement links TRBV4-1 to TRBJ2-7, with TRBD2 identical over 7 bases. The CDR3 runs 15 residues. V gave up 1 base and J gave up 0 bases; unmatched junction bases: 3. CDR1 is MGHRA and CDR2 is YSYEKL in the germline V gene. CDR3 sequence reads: CASSQVGGSSYEQYV. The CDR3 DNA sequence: TGCGCCAGCAGCCAAGTCGGGGGGAGCTCCTACGAGCAGTACGTC.

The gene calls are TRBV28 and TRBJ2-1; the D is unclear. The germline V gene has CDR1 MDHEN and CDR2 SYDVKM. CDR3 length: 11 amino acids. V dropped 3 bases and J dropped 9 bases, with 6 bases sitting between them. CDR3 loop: CASSFSSEQFF. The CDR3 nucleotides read TGTGCCAGCAGTTTTAGTAGTGAGCAGTTCTTC. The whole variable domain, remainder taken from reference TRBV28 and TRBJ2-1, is DVKVTQSSRYLVKRTGEKVFLECVQDMDHENMFWYRQDPGLGLRLIYFSYDVKMKEKGDIPEGYSVSREKKERFSLILESASTNQTSMYLCASSFSSEQFFGPGTRLTVL.

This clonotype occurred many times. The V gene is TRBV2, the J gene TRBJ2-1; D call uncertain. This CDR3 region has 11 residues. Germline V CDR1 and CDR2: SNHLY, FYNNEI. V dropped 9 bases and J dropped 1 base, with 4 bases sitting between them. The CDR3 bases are TGTGCCAGTCCATCCTACAATGAGCAGTTCTTC. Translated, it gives CASPSYNEQFF.

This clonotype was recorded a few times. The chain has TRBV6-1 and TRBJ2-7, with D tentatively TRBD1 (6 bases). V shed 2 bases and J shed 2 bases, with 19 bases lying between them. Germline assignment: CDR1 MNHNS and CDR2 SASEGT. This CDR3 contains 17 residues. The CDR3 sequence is CASSETGQTHAPYEQYV. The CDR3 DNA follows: TGTGCCAGCAGTGAAACCGGACAGACTCACGCGCCCTACGAGCAGTACGTC.

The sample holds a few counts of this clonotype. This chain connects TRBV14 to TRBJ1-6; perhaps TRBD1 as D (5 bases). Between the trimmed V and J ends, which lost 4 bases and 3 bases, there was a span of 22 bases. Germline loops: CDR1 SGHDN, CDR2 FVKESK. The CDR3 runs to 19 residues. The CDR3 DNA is TGTGCCAGCAGCCTAACCGGTTCAGGGAGCCTTATCTATAATTCACCCCTCCACTTT. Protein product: CASSLTGSGSLIYNSPLHF. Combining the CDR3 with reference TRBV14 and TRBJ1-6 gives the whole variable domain EAGVTQFPSHSVIEKGQTVTLRCDPISGHDNLYWYRRVMGKEIKFLLHFVKESKQDESGMPNNRFLAERTGGTYSTLKVQPAELEDSGVYFCASSLTGSGSLIYNSPLHFGNGTRLTVT.

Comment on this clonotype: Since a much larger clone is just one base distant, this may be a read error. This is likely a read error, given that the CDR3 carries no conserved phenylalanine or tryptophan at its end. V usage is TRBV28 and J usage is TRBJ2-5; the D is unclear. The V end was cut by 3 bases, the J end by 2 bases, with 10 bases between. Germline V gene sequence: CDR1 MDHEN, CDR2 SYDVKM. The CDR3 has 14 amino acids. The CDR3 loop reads CASSFGGRQETQYL. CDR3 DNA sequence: TGTGCCAGCAGTTTTGGTGGCAGACAAGAGACCCAGTACCTC.

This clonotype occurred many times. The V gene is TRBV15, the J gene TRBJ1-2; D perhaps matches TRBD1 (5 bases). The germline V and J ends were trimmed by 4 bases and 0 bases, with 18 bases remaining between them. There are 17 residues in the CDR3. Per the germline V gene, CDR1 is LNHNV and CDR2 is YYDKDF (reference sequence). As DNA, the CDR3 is TGTGCCACCAGCATCGGGGCAGGTCCCCTAGCTAACTATGGCTACACCTTC. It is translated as CATSIGAGPLANYGYTF.